This T cell receptor (beta chain) was identified in a study of blood T cell repertoires in COVID-19. About the research overall: The cDNA or gDNA used as material had been derived from T cells, B-cell-depleted T cells, or PBMCs.

Donors were grouped by their self-reported clinical history. Repertoires were generated with immunoSEQ multiplex PCR, while TCRdb's copy carries only in-frame clones and drops some. The top ten hold approximately 5.5% of the sample, which has about 320,000 clones, under 90% seen once. Germline lookup yields CDR1 SQVTM and CDR2 ANQGSEA. V lost 4 bases and J 4 bases, leaving 10 bases between the germline ends. The CDR3 totals 13 residues. The genes are TRBV29-1 and TRBJ1-4, with D tentatively TRBD1 (5 bases). Sample: PBMCs or T cells enriched from blood (not recorded which). This TCR was recovered from a man aged 60-69 years who had recovered from COVID-19. The CDR3 coding sequence is TGCAGCGTTGTAGGGGTATATAATGAAAAACTGTTTTTT. Translating gives CSVVGVYNEKLFF.